Described below is a single TCR beta chain sequence and its context. Only in-frame clones appear in the TCRdb table, and some are missing; sequencing was by immunoSEQ multiplex PCR. In the table there are about 400,000 clones, 75% to 90% of which are singletons. CDR1 is SGHDT and CDR2 is YYEEEE in the germline V gene. After removal of 2 bases from V and 6 bases from J, the junction contained 1 base not matched to a gene. The CDR3 covers 13 residues. These data come from a study of blood T cell repertoires in COVID-19. Turning to the study itself: From the United States, Italy and Spain came samples of acute and convalescent COVID-19.

The chain uses TRBV5-6 and TRBJ1-5; 8 positions match TRBD1. Input material: peripheral blood. The origin of this receptor is a young woman with acute or convalescent COVID-19. CDR3 DNA: TGTGCCAGCAGCTTTGGACAGGGTCAGCCCCAGCATTTT. Protein product: CASSFGQGQPQHF. The variable domain in full, completed from reference TRBV5-6 and TRBJ1-5, reads DAGVTQSPTHLIKTRGQQVTLRCSPKSGHDTVSWYQQALGQGPQFIFQYYEEEERQRGNFPDRFSGHQFPNYSSELNVNALLLGDSALYLCASSFGQGQPQHFGDGTRLSIL.